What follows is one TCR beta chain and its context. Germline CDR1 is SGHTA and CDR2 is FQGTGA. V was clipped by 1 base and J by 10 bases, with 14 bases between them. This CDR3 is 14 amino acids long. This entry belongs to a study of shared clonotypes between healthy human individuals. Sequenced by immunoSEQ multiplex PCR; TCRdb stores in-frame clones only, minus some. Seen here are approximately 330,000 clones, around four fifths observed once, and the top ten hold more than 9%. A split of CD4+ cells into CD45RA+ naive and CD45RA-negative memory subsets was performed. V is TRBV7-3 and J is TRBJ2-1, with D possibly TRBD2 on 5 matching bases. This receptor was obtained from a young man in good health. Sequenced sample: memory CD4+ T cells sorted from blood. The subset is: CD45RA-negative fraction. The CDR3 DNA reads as TGTGCCAGCAGCTTAATCCTAGCCAATAGGGAGCAGTTCTTC. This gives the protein CASSLILANREQFF.